This T cell receptor (beta chain) was identified during a study of shared clonotypes between healthy human individuals. The overall study: Per donor, CD8 memory used one plate, CD8 naive used two, CD4 memory used three and CD4 naive used three.

This clone was observed once. Sequencing was performed with immunoSEQ multiplex PCR; in TCRdb, only in-frame clones are kept and a portion is missing. The sample holds some 2,500,000 clones, roughly 93% seen once. HIV-negative, healthy adults without recent acute infections or vaccinations were the donors. CDR1 and CDR2 (germline): SGHAT, FQNNGV. The CDR3 length is 12 residues. V was cut by 3 bases and J by 6 bases, with 8 bases left in between. Sequencing was done on a sample of naive CD4+ T cells from PBMCs. Described subset: CD45RA+ positively selected. The V gene is TRBV11-2, the J gene TRBJ1-1; D remains unclear. The origin of this receptor is a young man in good health. Some clones in this sample may be carry-over from other donors' samples. The CDR3 DNA follows: TGTGCCAGCAGCTTCCCGGTGGCTGAAGCTTTCTTT. Its protein product is CASSFPVAEAFF.